The 14 T cell receptor beta chains presented below share a single source sample, sequenced in a study of CXCR3-negative and CXCR3-positive naive CD8 T cells. The study's findings and limits: When CXCR3-positive naive cells were set against CXCR3-negative naive cells, the former had more hydrophobic TRB CDR3s.

No cognate antigen is known for these TCRs. Through 5' RACE with UMI labels, the TRB cDNA libraries were prepared. From the 5' RACE reads, TCRdb lists one entry per CDR3 protein and no DNA. Recorded for this sample: fewer than 90,000 distinct CDR3 sequences. Specimen: naive CXCR3+ CD8+ T cells from blood. Sample subset: CD45RO-CCR7+CD27+CD95- naive CD8+ T cells expressing CXCR3 (TNR3+). The receptors shown here come from a human donor in good health. Some clones in this sample may be carry-over from other donors' samples.

The chain combines TRBV13 with TRBJ2-5; TCRdb's D call, TRBD2, is unchecked because there is no DNA. CDR3 length: 14 amino acids. Per the germline V gene, CDR1 is PRHDT and CDR2 is FYEKMQ (reference sequence). The CDR3 here is CASSSRGEGETQYF.

The chain's CDR3 is CASSDFTGELFF. V and J are TRBV9 and TRBJ2-2. The CDR3 runs to 12 residues. Germline values: CDR1 SGDLS, CDR2 YYNGEE.

V gene TRBV7-9 combines with J gene TRBJ2-5. CDR1 and CDR2 (germline): SEHNR, FQNEAQ (reference sequence). The CDR3 contains 12 residues. This chain's CDR3 is CASSPEEVTQYF.

V gene TRBV5-1 combines with J gene TRBJ2-2; TCRdb selects TRBD1, and the lack of DNA leaves this call unchecked. The CDR3 runs to 13 residues. CDR1 is SGHRS and CDR2 is YFSETQ in the germline V gene. CDR3 loop: CASSYSGTGELFF.

The rearrangement joins TRBV18 to TRBJ2-5. Germline loops: CDR1 KGHSH, CDR2 LQKENI. The CDR3 totals 15 residues. CDR3 protein: CASSPQVRFQETQYF.

The rearrangement uses TRBV5-1 and TRBJ2-5; TCRdb proposes TRBD1, but this gene call is untestable without DNA. The germline V gene encodes CDR1 SGHRS and CDR2 YFSETQ. The CDR3 totals 16 residues. CDR3 in amino acids: CASSLEPGTGGETQYF.

This chain connects TRBV28 to TRBJ2-3; TCRdb's D call, TRBD1, is unchecked because there is no DNA. Germline CDR1 reads MDHEN; CDR2 reads SYDVKM. This CDR3 spans 16 amino acids. This CDR3 is CASSWGPGSPTDTQYF.

The chain joins TRBV2 to TRBJ2-3; TCRdb's D gene call, TRBD2, goes unchecked for lack of DNA. Germline loops: CDR1 SNHLY, CDR2 FYNNEI. CDR3 length equals 16 residues. The CDR3 here is CASSEEHGLSTDTQYF.

The genes are TRBV27 and TRBJ1-1. This CDR3 contains 14 residues. Germline assignment: CDR1 MNHEY and CDR2 SMNVEV (reference sequence). CDR3 amino acids: CASSFGQPNTEAFF.

The rearrangement links TRBV6-5 to TRBJ2-3. The CDR3 has 13 residues. The germline CDR1 and CDR2 sequences are MNHEY and SVGAGI. The CDR3 sequence: CASSYSHTDTQYF.

This clonotype shows up as medium-sized by frequency. The rearrangement uses TRBV29-1 and TRBJ2-1; TCRdb reports TRBD1, a call that lacks DNA to check it against. Germline V gives CDR1 SQVTM, CDR2 ANQGSEA. This CDR3 comprises 13 residues. This CDR3 reads CSVGFRGVNEQFF.

The chain recombines TRBV5-1 with TRBJ2-7; lacking DNA, the TRBD1 call made by TCRdb goes unchecked. The CDR3 runs 14 residues. CDR1 SGHRS and CDR2 YFSETQ come from the germline V gene. The CDR3: CATRETGGNDEQYF.

The chain employs TRBV6-2 or TRBV6-3 and TRBJ2-1. The CDR3 is 11 amino acids. From germline, CDR1 is MNHEY and CDR2 SVGEGT. CDR3 loop: CASRRDSEQFF.

The chain carries TRBV7-9 and TRBJ2-2; absent DNA, TCRdb's TRBD2 call cannot be checked. The CDR3 sequence is 16 residues long. Looked up from germline, CDR1 is SEHNR and CDR2 is FQNEAQ (reference sequence). CDR3 residues: CASSLLAGANTGELFF.